These 23 T cell receptor beta chains were all obtained from the same sample, sequenced in a study of cytomegalovirus exposure and HLA in healthy donors. The PCR used 60 Vbeta and 13 Jbeta primers. Generated by immunoSEQ multiplex PCR, the TCRdb table keeps only in-frame clones and is missing some. The sample has 100,000 to 150,000 clones; approximately 74% are singletons. Sequenced input: PBMCs. Every receptor here comes from a male donor in good health and CMV-seronegative.

This clone was seen only once. The chain is built from TRBV10-2 and TRBJ1-1; a possible D gene is TRBD1 (6 bases). Per germline, CDR1 WSHSY and CDR2 SAAADI. Between the trimmed V and J ends, which lost 3 bases and 4 bases, there was a span of 12 bases. The CDR3 runs to 14 residues. CDR3 region: CASSEMGRGTEAFF. The CDR3 DNA sequence: TGCGCCAGCAGTGAAATGGGCAGGGGCACTGAAGCTTTCTTT.

This chain connects TRBV11-3 to TRBJ2-5; TRBD2 agrees at 12 bases. The CDR3 is made up of 16 amino acids. Germline CDR1 SGHNT, CDR2 YENEEA. Losses at the gene ends were 4 bases for V and 3 bases for J; bases not matched to a gene: 6. In nucleotides, the CDR3 is TGTGCCAGCAGCTCCGGATCTAGCGGGAGGGAAGAGACCCAGTACTTC. It is translated as CASSSGSSGREETQYF.

This clone was picked up one time. V is TRBV19 and J is TRBJ2-5; 8 bases are shared with TRBD2. Germline values: CDR1 LNHDA, CDR2 SQIVND (reference sequence). The CDR3 consists of 17 residues. With 5 bases clipped from V and 7 bases from J, the junction kept 18 bases outside the gene matches. This CDR3 is CASSPSTGGAGDGTQYF. The CDR3 coding sequence is TGTGCCAGTAGTCCTTCGACGGGAGGGGCCGGGGACGGGACCCAGTACTTC.

J is TRBJ1-2 and V is TRBV6-6; D possibly corresponds to TRBD1 (6 bases). CDR1 is MNHNY and CDR2 is SVGAGI in the germline V gene (reference sequence). The CDR3 consists of 15 residues. The V and J ends lost 6 bases and 7 bases respectively, with 21 bases between them. This CDR3 is CASSPISGGPGGYTF. CDR3 coding DNA: TGTGCCAGCAGCCCGATATCGGGGGGGCCTGGTGGCTACACCTTC.

The chain has TRBV27 and TRBJ1-1, with TRBD1 matching 7 bases. CDR3 length: 17 amino acids. V was pared by 0 bases and J by 3 bases, with 10 bases of the junction left unmatched. The germline V gene has CDR1 MNHEY and CDR2 SMNVEV (reference sequence). Here the CDR3 reads CASSLSGWGQRDTEAFF. The CDR3 bases are TGTGCCAGCAGTTTATCGGGGTGGGGACAGCGGGACACTGAAGCTTTCTTT.

The rearrangement links TRBV4-1 to TRBJ2-1, with TRBD2 matching over 7 bases. The J segment lost 12 bases and the V segment lost 0 bases, leaving 14 bases of the junction unmatched. This CDR3 has 16 residues. Germline V gene lookup returns CDR1 MGHRA and CDR2 YSYEKL. The CDR3 nucleotides read TGCGCCAGCAGCCAAGATTGGGCGGGAGTTTTAATGCGGCAGTTCTTC. Translating gives CASSQDWAGVLMRQFF.

This clone was picked up one time. V and J are TRBV7-2 and TRBJ2-5, with TRBD2 matching over 8 bases. Germline V lookup: CDR1 SGHTA, CDR2 FQGNSA. The CDR3 length is 16 residues. With V trimmed by 5 bases and J by 4 bases, 12 bases remained unmatched. The CDR3 bases are TGTGCCAGCAGCCCTAGAGGAGCGGGGGAGGGAGAGACCCAGTACTTC. Its protein product is CASSPRGAGEGETQYF.

The V gene is TRBV11-1, the J gene TRBJ2-5; weak D call: TRBD2 (6 bases). Trimming pared 3 bases from V and 4 bases from J, leaving 12 bases between. The CDR3 spans 14 residues. CDR1 and CDR2 (germline): SGHAT, FQDESV (reference sequence). In DNA, the CDR3 is TGTGCCAGCAGCTTTCTGGGGGGAGTAGAGACCCAGTACTTC. Translating gives CASSFLGGVETQYF. Looking up the rest from reference TRBV11-1 and TRBJ2-5 gives the full variable domain: EAEVAQSPRYKITEKSQAVAFWCDPISGHATLYWYRQILGQGPELLVQFQDESVVDDSQLPKDRFSAERLKGVDSTLKIQPAELGDSAMYLCASSFLGGVETQYFGPGTRLLVL.

The chain uses TRBV7-6 and TRBJ2-1; no firm D call. The V and J ends lost 2 bases and 7 bases respectively, with 15 bases between them. Germline CDR1 SGHVS, CDR2 FNYEAQ. The CDR3 has 15 residues. The CDR3 loop is CASSLSPARVNEQFF. CDR3 coding DNA: TGTGCCAGCAGCTTAAGCCCCGCCCGCGTTAATGAGCAGTTCTTC.

This chain links TRBV6-5 with TRBJ2-7, with D possibly being TRBD2 (7 bases). Trimming removed 6 bases at V and 2 bases at J, with 17 bases between. This CDR3 is 15 amino acids long. In germline, CDR1 is MNHEY, CDR2 SVGAGI. The CDR3 sequence: CASSLTGGGAYEQYF. The CDR3 nucleotides are TGTGCCAGCAGCTTAACTGGGGGGGGCGCCTACGAGCAGTACTTC.

The chain recombines TRBV7-6 with TRBJ2-7; D not certain. Germline V lookup: CDR1 SGHVS, CDR2 FNYEAQ. This CDR3 region has 14 residues. The germline V and J ends were trimmed by 0 bases and 0 bases, with 6 bases remaining between them. CDR3 coding DNA: TGTGCCAGCAGCTTAGCGGGCGTCTCCTACGAGCAGTACTTC. It translates to CASSLAGVSYEQYF.

J is TRBJ2-5 and V is TRBV28; 7 nucleotides match TRBD2. In germline, CDR1 is MDHEN, CDR2 SYDVKM. J gave up 2 bases and V 3 bases, and 9 bases lay outside the gene matches. The CDR3 runs 16 residues. Here the CDR3 reads CASSLREIRGQETQYF. CDR3 bases: TGTGCCAGCAGTTTGCGGGAGATTCGGGGGCAAGAGACCCAGTACTTC.

The rearrangement uses TRBV6-5 and TRBJ2-7; possible D gene TRBD2, 5 bases. The germline CDR1 and CDR2 sequences are MNHEY and SVGAGI. V was trimmed by 2 bases and J by 2 bases, leaving 10 bases between them. CDR3 length: 14 residues. CDR3: CASSYGELPYEQYF. CDR3 bases: TGTGCCAGCAGTTACGGGGAGCTGCCCTACGAGCAGTACTTC.

This clone was detected only a few times. The rearrangement links TRBV6-5 to TRBJ1-4; 8 bases are a match to TRBD1. Germline values: CDR1 MNHEY, CDR2 SVGAGI. With 4 bases clipped from V and 6 bases from J, the junction kept 10 bases outside the gene matches. The CDR3 is made up of 16 amino acids. This CDR3 reads CASSSNGQGEDEKLFF. CDR3 in DNA: TGTGCCAGCAGTTCGAATGGACAGGGAGAAGATGAAAAACTGTTTTTT.

This clone occurred a few times. V gene TRBV7-6 combines with J gene TRBJ1-6, with D perhaps TRBD1 (6 bases). Deletions cut 5 bases from V and 7 bases from J, with 18 bases between. Looked up from germline, CDR1 is SGHVS and CDR2 is FNYEAQ. The CDR3 covers 16 residues. In nucleotides, the CDR3 is TGTGCCAGCAGCCGGACAGTGCCCTCACGAAATTCACCCCTCCACTTT. It encodes CASSRTVPSRNSPLHF.

V gene TRBV4-3 combines with J gene TRBJ2-1; a weak D match, TRBD2 (6 bases). CDR1 LGHNA and CDR2 YSLEER come from the germline V gene. Trimming removed 1 base from V and 5 bases from J, with 15 bases in between. The CDR3 is 16 amino acids. CDR3 sequence (DNA): TGCGCCAGCAGCCAAGGAACCCGACTAGTCGACAATGAGCAGTTCTTC. It translates to CASSQGTRLVDNEQFF.

The chain carries TRBV11-2 and TRBJ2-4, with 7 positions matching TRBD1. Germline V CDR1 and CDR2: SGHAT, FQNNGV. V lost 5 bases to trimming and J lost 1 base; unmatched junction nucleotides: 2. This CDR3 has 14 residues. CDR3: CASSRGLAKNIQYF. The DNA for the CDR3 is TGTGCCAGCAGCAGGGGGCTTGCCAAAAACATTCAGTACTTC.

This clone was counted only a few times. The V gene is TRBV14, the J gene TRBJ1-2; 12 bases are a match to TRBD1. CDR1 and CDR2 (germline): SGHDN, FVKESK. The CDR3 totals 15 residues. Trimming took 2 bases from V and 7 from J; bases not matched to a gene: 5. The CDR3 DNA reads as TGTGCCAGCAGCCAATCCGGGACAGGGGGCTCTGGCTACACCTTC. Protein sequence: CASSQSGTGGSGYTF.

This chain joins TRBV14 and TRBJ2-3; D ambiguous. V was pared by 4 bases and J by 2 bases, with 10 bases between. Germline V lookup: CDR1 SGHDN, CDR2 FVKESK. The CDR3 runs to 14 residues. The CDR3 DNA reads as TGTGCCAGCAGCCGCCGGGTCCTCACAGATACGCAGTATTTT. This codes for CASSRRVLTDTQYF.

A word on this clone: A junction boundary mismatches the germline segment, possibly from a read error. The rearrangement uses TRBV27 and TRBJ1-3; 8 positions agree with TRBD1. The CDR3 contains 16 residues. Germline V gene data show CDR1 as MNHEY and CDR2 as SMNVEV (reference sequence). CDR3 DNA: TGTGCCAGCAGTTTATCGTGGCAGGGGGCTGGAAGCACCATATATTTT. Protein product: CASSLSWQGAGSTIYF.

This chain links TRBV5-5 with TRBJ2-1; 7 nucleotides match TRBD1. Germline V gives CDR1 SGHKS, CDR2 YYEKEE (reference sequence). CDR3 size: 15 residues. J was trimmed by 2 bases and V by 0 bases; bases with no gene match: 2. The CDR3 is CASSLGQGPYNEQFF. The CDR3 region has the DNA TGTGCCAGCAGCTTGGGACAGGGCCCCTACAATGAGCAGTTCTTC.

The chain recombines TRBV4-3 with TRBJ1-6, with no clear D. CDR1 LGHNA and CDR2 YSLEER come from the germline V gene. V was pared by 0 bases and J by 9 bases, with 9 bases between. The CDR3 length is 14 residues. The CDR3 loop reads CASSQEGGPSPLHF. CDR3 nucleotide sequence: TGCGCCAGCAGCCAAGAAGGAGGGCCTTCACCCCTCCACTTT.

This chain links TRBV15 with TRBJ2-1; 9 bases align to TRBD2. The germline CDR1 and CDR2 sequences are LNHNV and YYDKDF (reference sequence). The CDR3 is made up of 19 amino acids. Trimming took 5 bases from V and 0 from J; bases not matched to a gene: 14. The CDR3 region is CATSGSGTSRQSSYNEQFF. As DNA, the CDR3 is TGTGCCACCAGCGGATCCGGGACTAGCCGTCAAAGCTCCTACAATGAGCAGTTCTTC.